The following is a T cell receptor (beta chain) sequence with its context. Germline V gene sequence: CDR1 SGHAT, CDR2 FQNNGV. This CDR3 has 16 residues. V dropped 4 bases and J dropped 1 base, with 16 bases sitting between them. This specimen belongs to a study of blood T cell repertoires in COVID-19. Whole-study context: The United States, Italy and Spain supplied acute and convalescent COVID-19 samples. PBMCs, B-cell-depleted T cells, or T cells were the source of the cDNA or gDNA that made up the material.

Authors' data handling: Researchers report that nucleated cell counts were estimated from reference gene primer amplification. Method: immunoSEQ multiplex PCR; TCRdb's copy keeps in-frame clones and lacks some. Clone size and the V and J calls come from that table; the DNA yielded D and trimming. This sample has more than 65,000 clones, with 70% to 75% found just once. The chain combines TRBV11-2 with TRBJ2-5; possible D gene TRBD2, 7 bases. Material: peripheral blood. The origin of this receptor is a woman between 65 and 79 years old with acute or convalescent COVID-19. The CDR3 nucleotides read TGTGCCAGCAGCTCCCCTCGGGGGGCCTTCCAAGAGACCCAGTACTTC. Amino acid sequence: CASSSPRGAFQETQYF.